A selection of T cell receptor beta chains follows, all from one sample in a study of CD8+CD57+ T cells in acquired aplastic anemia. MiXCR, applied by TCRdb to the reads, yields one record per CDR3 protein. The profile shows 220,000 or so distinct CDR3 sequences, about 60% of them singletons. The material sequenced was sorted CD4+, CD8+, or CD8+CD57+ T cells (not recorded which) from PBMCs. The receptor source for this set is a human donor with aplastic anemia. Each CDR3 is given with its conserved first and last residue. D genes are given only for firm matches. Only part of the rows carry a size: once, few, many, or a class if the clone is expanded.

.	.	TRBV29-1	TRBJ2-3	TGCAGCGTTGGAGACTTTCGCACAGATACGCAGTATTTT	CSVGDFRTDTQYF
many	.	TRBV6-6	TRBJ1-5	TGTGCCAGCAGTAGGCGGACAGACCCTAGCAATCAGCCCCAGCATTTT	CASSRRTDPSNQPQHF
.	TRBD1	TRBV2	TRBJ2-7	TGTGCCAGCAGAGATACAGGGGGGCGATTCTACGAGCAGTACTTC	CASRDTGGRFYEQYF
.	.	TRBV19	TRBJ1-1	TGTGCCAGTAGTGTGGGACGGGAAAACACTGAAGCTTTCTTT	CASSVGRENTEAFF
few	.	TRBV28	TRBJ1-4	TGTGCCAGCACTTCACCTTCGGGGGCCCTTAATGAAAAACTGTTTTTT	CASTSPSGALNEKLFF
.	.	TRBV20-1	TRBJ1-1	TGCAGTGCCGTGGTTGAGGTGGGCACTGAAGCTTTCTTT	CSAVVEVGTEAFF
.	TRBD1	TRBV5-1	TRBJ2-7	TGCGCCGGCAGCTGGGGACAGGGGAGCTCCTACGAGCAGTACTTC	CAGSWGQGSSYEQYF
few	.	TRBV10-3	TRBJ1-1	TGTGCCATCATGGGGACCACTGAAGCTTTCTTT	CAIMGTTEAFF
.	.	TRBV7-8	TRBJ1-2	TGTGCCAGCAGCTTAGCGTCAGGGAAAGGCTACACCTTC	CASSLASGKGYTF
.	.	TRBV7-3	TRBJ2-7	TGTGCCAGCAGTCTCAATCCCGGGACCGCTTACGAGCAGTACTTC	CASSLNPGTAYEQYF
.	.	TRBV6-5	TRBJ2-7	TGTGCCAGCAGGCCCACTGGGGCGGGGTCTCCCTACGAGCAGTACTTC	CASRPTGAGSPYEQYF
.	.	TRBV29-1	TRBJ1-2	TGCAGCTCCGGGTCGGCTAACTATGGCTACACCTTC	CSSGSANYGYTF
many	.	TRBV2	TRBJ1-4	TGTGCCAGCAGTACCGGAACAGGCCAAGGGGGTGAAAAACTGTTTTTT	CASSTGTGQGGEKLFF